This T cell receptor (beta chain) originates from a study of blood T cells in healthy people across ages. Study results and caveats: No one knew whether donors had CMV, which possibly confounded expanded clonotype changes. Bulk PBMC profiling left naive and antigen-experienced comparisons inconclusive.

Alongside a J-beta primer mix, a sample-barcoded 5' primer served in a second PCR lasting about 6 to 11 cycles. All cDNA molecules were each tagged by a template-switch adaptor with 12 random nucleotides. In TCRdb, the 5' RACE reads were re-called with MiXCR into one record per CDR3 protein. The repertoire holds fewer than 800,000 distinct CDR3 sequences, with 32% as singletons. This clonotype occurred many times. The target antigen is unknown. Isolation of PBMCs gave at least 7 million cells per sample. V was pared by 1 base and J by 8 bases, with 9 bases between. Per germline, CDR1 SGHTA and CDR2 FQGNSA. This CDR3 spans 13 amino acids.

The sequence was collected from a woman at least 80 years old in good health. The chain recombines TRBV7-2 with TRBJ2-1; D possibly corresponds to TRBD1 (6 bases). Sequencing was carried out using blood. This CDR3 is CASSLDPGDEQFF. CDR3 coding DNA: TGTGCCAGCAGCTTAGATCCAGGGGATGAGCAGTTCTTC.